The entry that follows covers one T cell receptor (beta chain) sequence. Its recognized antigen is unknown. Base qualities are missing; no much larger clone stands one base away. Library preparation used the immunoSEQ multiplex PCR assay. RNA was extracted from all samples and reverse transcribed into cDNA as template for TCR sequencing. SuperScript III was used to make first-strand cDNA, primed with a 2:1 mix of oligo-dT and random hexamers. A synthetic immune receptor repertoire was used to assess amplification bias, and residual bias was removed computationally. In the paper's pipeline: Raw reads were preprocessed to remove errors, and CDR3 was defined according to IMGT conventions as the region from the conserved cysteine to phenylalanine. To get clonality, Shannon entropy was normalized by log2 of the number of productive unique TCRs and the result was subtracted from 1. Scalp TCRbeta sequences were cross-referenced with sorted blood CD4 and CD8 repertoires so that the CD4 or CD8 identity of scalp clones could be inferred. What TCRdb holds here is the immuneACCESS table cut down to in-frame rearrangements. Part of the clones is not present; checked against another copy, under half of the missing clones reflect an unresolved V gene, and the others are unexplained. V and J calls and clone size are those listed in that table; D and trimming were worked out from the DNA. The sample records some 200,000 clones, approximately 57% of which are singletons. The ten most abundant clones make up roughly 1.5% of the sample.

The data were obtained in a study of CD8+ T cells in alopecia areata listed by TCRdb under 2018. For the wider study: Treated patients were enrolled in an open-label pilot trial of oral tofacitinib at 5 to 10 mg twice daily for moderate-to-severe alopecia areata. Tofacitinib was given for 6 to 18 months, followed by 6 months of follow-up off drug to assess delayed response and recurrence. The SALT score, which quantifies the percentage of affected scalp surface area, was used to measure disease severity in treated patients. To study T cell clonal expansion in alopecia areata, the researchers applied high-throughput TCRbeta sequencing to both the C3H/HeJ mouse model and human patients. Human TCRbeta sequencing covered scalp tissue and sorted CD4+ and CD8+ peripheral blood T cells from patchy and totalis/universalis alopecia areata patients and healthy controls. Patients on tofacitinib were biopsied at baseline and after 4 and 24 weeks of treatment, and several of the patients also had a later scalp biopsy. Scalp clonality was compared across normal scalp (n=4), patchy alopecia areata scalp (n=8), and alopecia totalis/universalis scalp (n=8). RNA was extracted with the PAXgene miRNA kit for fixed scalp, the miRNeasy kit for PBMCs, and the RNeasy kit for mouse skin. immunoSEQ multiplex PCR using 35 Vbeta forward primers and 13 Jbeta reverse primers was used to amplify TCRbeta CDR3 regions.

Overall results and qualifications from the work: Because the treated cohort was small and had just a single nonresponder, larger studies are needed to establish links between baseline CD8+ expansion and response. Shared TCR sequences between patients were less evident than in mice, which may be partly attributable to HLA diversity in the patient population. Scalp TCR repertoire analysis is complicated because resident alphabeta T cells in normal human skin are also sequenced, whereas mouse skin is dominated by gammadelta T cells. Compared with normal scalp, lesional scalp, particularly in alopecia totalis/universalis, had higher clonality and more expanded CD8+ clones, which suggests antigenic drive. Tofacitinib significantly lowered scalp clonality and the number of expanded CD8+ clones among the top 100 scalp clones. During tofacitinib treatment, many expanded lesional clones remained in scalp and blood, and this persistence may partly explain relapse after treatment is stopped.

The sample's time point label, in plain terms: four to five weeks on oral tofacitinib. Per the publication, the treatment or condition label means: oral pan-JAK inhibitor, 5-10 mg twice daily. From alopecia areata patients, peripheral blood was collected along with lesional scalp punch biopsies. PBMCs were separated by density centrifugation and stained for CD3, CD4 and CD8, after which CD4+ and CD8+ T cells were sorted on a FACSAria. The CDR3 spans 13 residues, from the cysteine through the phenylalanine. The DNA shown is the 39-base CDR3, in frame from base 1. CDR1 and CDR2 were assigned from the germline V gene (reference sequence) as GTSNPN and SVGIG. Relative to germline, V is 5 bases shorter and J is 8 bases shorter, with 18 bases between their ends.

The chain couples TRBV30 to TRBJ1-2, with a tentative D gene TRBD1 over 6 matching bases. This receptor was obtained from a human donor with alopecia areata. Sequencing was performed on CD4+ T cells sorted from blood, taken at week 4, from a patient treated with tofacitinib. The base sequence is TGTGCCTGGGAGGGGGTGAGGGACGGAGGCTACACCTTC. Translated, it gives CAWEGVRDGGYTF.